This T cell receptor (beta chain) was sequenced for a study of blood T cell repertoires in COVID-19. About the study: Donors in the United States, Italy and Spain gave samples during acute or convalescent COVID-19.

TCRdb's copy holds only in-frame clones and misses some; the assay was immunoSEQ multiplex PCR. This table has about 110,000 clones, around four fifths appearing once. The CDR3 length is 17 residues. In germline, CDR1 is SGDLS, CDR2 YYNGEE. With 4 bases clipped from V and 1 base from J, the junction kept 5 bases outside the gene matches. This TCR was recovered from a woman in her seventies with acute or convalescent COVID-19. The J gene is TRBJ2-1, the V gene TRBV9; TRBD2 agrees at 13 bases. Sequencing was carried out using peripheral blood. The CDR3 sequence: CASSPRLAGGSYNEQFF. The CDR3 DNA follows: TGTGCCAGCAGCCCAAGACTAGCGGGGGGATCCTACAATGAGCAGTTCTTC.